This passage covers 23 T cell receptor beta chains from one sample sequenced in a study of blood T cell repertoires in COVID-19. Sequenced by immunoSEQ multiplex PCR; TCRdb stores in-frame clones only, minus some. The repertoire consists of fewer than 400,000 clones, with over 70% occurring once and the leading ten covering just under 3%. Sequenced sample: peripheral blood. The source of these receptors is a young man with active or convalescent COVID-19.

This clone was observed a few times. The chain couples TRBV7-3 to TRBJ1-5, with TRBD1 matching over 10 bases. V shed 11 bases and J 6 bases; nucleotides not matched to a gene: 4. Per germline, CDR1 SGHTA and CDR2 FQGTGA. The CDR3 runs 12 residues. This CDR3 is CAVGQGVQPQHF. DNA for the CDR3: TGTGCCGTCGGACAGGGGGTTCAGCCCCAGCATTTT.

This clone has a single count. This rearrangement joins TRBV4-1 to TRBJ2-4; 7 nucleotides align to TRBD1. V was pared by 3 bases and J by 9 bases, with 14 bases of the junction left unmatched. CDR1 and CDR2 (germline): MGHRA, YSYEKL. This CDR3 is built from 16 residues. The DNA for the CDR3 is TGCGCCAGCAGCCAGGACGACAGGGCGATAAGGGGCATTCAGTACTTC. This gives the protein CASSQDDRAIRGIQYF.

This chain joins TRBV18 and TRBJ2-7, with 7 bases aligning to TRBD1. Germline V CDR1 and CDR2: KGHSH, LQKENI. J gave up 2 bases and V 6 bases, and 10 bases lay outside the gene matches. The CDR3 totals 15 residues. This CDR3 reads CASSSVGQRAYEQYF. The DNA for the CDR3 is TGTGCCAGCTCCTCCGTGGGACAGAGAGCCTACGAGCAGTACTTC. The entire variable domain, with the rest obtained from reference TRBV18 and TRBJ2-7, is as follows: NAGVMQNPRHLVRRRGQEARLRCSPMKGHSHVYWYRQLPEEGLKFMVYLQKENIIDESGMPKERFSAEFPKEGPSILRIQQVVRGDSAAYFCASSSVGQRAYEQYFGPGTRLTVT.

The chain joins TRBV30 to TRBJ1-4; D ambiguous. The germline gives CDR1 GTSNPN, CDR2 SVGIG (reference sequence). V shed 5 bases and J shed 0 bases, with 10 bases lying between them. CDR3 length: 14 residues. The CDR3 coding sequence is TGTGCCTGGCGCGGGGATGCAACTAATGAAAAACTGTTTTTT. As protein: CAWRGDATNEKLFF.

This clone was detected only once. The genes are TRBV27 and TRBJ2-7, with 9 bases identical to TRBD1. Germline lookup yields CDR1 MNHEY and CDR2 SMNVEV (reference sequence). This CDR3 comprises 15 residues. V was pared by 3 bases and J by 5 bases, with 8 bases of the junction left unmatched. CDR3 nucleotide sequence: TGTGCCAGCAGTTTTCCCGGGACAGGGATAGACGAGCAGTACTTC. Protein: CASSFPGTGIDEQYF.

The chain couples TRBV6-4 to TRBJ1-5; possible D gene TRBD1, 6 bases. V was cut by 6 bases and J by 5 bases, with 11 bases left in between. The germline gives CDR1 MRHNA, CDR2 SNTAGT. CDR3 length: 13 amino acids. The CDR3 DNA sequence: TGTGCCAGCAGCACAGGGTGGGATCAGCCCCAGCATTTT. It encodes CASSTGWDQPQHF.

The V and J genes are TRBV7-2 and TRBJ2-1, with D possibly TRBD2 on 6 matching bases. Trimming stripped 7 bases from V and 3 bases from J, with 19 bases between. The CDR3 has 16 amino acids. Per the germline V gene, CDR1 is SGHTA and CDR2 is FQGNSA. The CDR3 sequence: CASTPGGTGFYNEQFF. The DNA for the CDR3 is TGTGCCAGCACCCCTGGGGGGACTGGTTTCTACAATGAGCAGTTCTTC.

V usage is TRBV21-1 and J usage is TRBJ2-1; TRBD2 was called by the table and not checked on the DNA. TRBV21-1 is marked as a pseudogene. There are 13 residues in the CDR3. The CDR3 nucleotides read TGTGCCCTAGGCAGCGGGAGGGCCCATGAGCAGTTCTTC. Protein: CALGSGRAHEQFF.

This chain connects TRBV5-1 to TRBJ1-5; 7 bases line up with TRBD1. Germline V gene sequence: CDR1 SGHRS, CDR2 YFSETQ. This CDR3 region has 15 residues. V lost 4 bases, J lost 1 base, and 5 bases stayed unmatched. DNA of the CDR3: TGCGCCAGCAGCCCGGGACAGACAAGCAATCAGCCCCAGCATTTT. As protein: CASSPGQTSNQPQHF.

In this sample, this clone turned up a few times. The rearrangement joins TRBV28 to TRBJ2-7, with 7 bases aligning to TRBD2. With V trimmed by 6 bases and J by 6 bases, 11 bases remained unmatched. Germline CDR1 and CDR2: MDHEN and SYDVKM. The CDR3 runs to 14 residues. The CDR3, as DNA: TGTGCCAGCAGCCTAGGTGGCGGGAGAGGCGAGCAGTACTTC. Protein sequence: CASSLGGGRGEQYF.

V is TRBV11-1 and J is TRBJ1-2; 9 bases fit TRBD1. This CDR3 contains 16 residues. The trim removed 5 bases at V and 3 bases at J, leaving 10 bases unmatched. Germline lookup yields CDR1 SGHAT and CDR2 FQDESV (reference sequence). CDR3 sequence: CASSTGTGRGHYGYTF. The DNA for the CDR3 is TGTGCCAGCAGCACCGGGACAGGGAGAGGGCACTATGGCTACACCTTC.

The chain is built from TRBV5-4 and TRBJ2-2; D is ambiguous. Looked up from germline, CDR1 is SGHNT and CDR2 is YYREEE (reference sequence). Trimming took 3 bases from V and 1 from J, leaving 7 bases between them. CDR3 length equals 14 residues. CDR3 amino acids: CASSSTQNTGELFF. The DNA for the CDR3 is TGTGCCAGCAGCTCTACGCAGAACACCGGGGAGCTGTTTTTT.

This clone was observed a handful of times. J is TRBJ1-4 and V is TRBV20-1, with TRBD1 identical over 8 bases. Germline CDR1 and CDR2: DFQATT and SNEGSKA (reference sequence). The CDR3 covers 14 residues. V shed 3 bases and J 4 bases; nucleotides not matched to a gene: 4. Here the CDR3 DNA reads TGCAGTGCTAGTCTGGGACAGGTTAATGAAAAACTGTTTTTT. Amino acids: CSASLGQVNEKLFF.

The chain joins TRBV15 to TRBJ1-1; possibly TRBD1 for D (6 bases). This CDR3 has 13 residues. The germline V gene has CDR1 LNHNV and CDR2 YYDKDF (reference sequence). The V and J ends lost 5 bases and 4 bases respectively, with 11 bases between them. The CDR3 region is CATSATGPTEAFF. The DNA for the CDR3 is TGTGCCACCAGCGCTACAGGGCCCACTGAAGCTTTCTTT.

In this sample, this clone turned up once. The chain uses TRBV5-1 and TRBJ1-1, with 9 bases identical to TRBD1. Germline values: CDR1 SGHRS, CDR2 YFSETQ. V lost 0 bases to trimming and J lost 3 bases; unmatched junction nucleotides: 3. This CDR3 comprises 15 residues. CDR3 DNA: TGCGCCAGCAGCTTGGTACAGGGGGCAGACACTGAAGCTTTCTTT. Its translation is CASSLVQGADTEAFF.

The chain couples TRBV30 to TRBJ2-1; a possible D gene is TRBD2 (6 bases). The CDR3 covers 13 residues. Trimming cost V 1 base and J 7 bases, with 11 bases left between them. Germline CDR1 is GTSNPN and CDR2 is SVGIG (reference sequence). The CDR3: CAWSALGGNEQFF. CDR3 in DNA: TGTGCCTGGAGTGCCCTGGGAGGTAATGAGCAGTTCTTC. Combining the CDR3 with reference TRBV30 and TRBJ2-1 gives the whole variable domain SQTIHQWPATLVQPVGSPLSLECTVEGTSNPNLYWYRQAAGRGLQLLFYSVGIGQISSEVPQNLSASRPQDRQFILSSKKLLLSDSGFYLCAWSALGGNEQFFGPGTRLTVL.

The gene calls are TRBV19 and TRBJ2-7; 10 nucleotides align to TRBD1. This CDR3 contains 14 residues. The ends lost 6 bases at V and 4 bases at J; junction bases unmatched: 6. Germline V gene data show CDR1 as LNHDA and CDR2 as SQIVND (reference sequence). The CDR3 is CASRYGTGAYEQYF. CDR3 bases: TGTGCCAGTAGGTACGGGACAGGGGCGTACGAGCAGTACTTC.

The chain combines TRBV29-1 with TRBJ2-6; D perhaps matches TRBD2 (6 bases). Germline V gives CDR1 SQVTM, CDR2 ANQGSEA. The V and J ends lost 4 bases and 0 bases respectively, with 13 bases between them. The CDR3 contains 16 residues. CDR3 DNA sequence: TGCAGCGTTGGTCACGGGAGAGGCTCTGGGGCCAACGTCCTGACTTTC. This translates into CSVGHGRGSGANVLTF. The complete variable domain, with remaining parts taken from reference TRBV29-1 and TRBJ2-6, reads SAVISQKPSRDICQRGTSLTIQCQVDSQVTMMFWYRQQPGQSLTLIATANQGSEATYESGFVIDKFPISRPNLTFSTLTVSNMSPEDSSIYLCSVGHGRGSGANVLTFGAGSRLTVL.

In its sample, this clone was seen a few times. This chain connects TRBV4-3 to TRBJ1-6; D is possibly TRBD1 (5 bases). V was cut by 0 bases and J by 3 bases, with 12 bases left in between. CDR3 length equals 17 residues. Germline-derived CDR1 and CDR2 are LGHNA and YSLEER. The CDR3 spells CASSQEPRVFYNSPLHF. CDR3 coding DNA: TGCGCCAGCAGCCAAGAGCCCAGGGTCTTCTATAATTCACCCCTCCACTTT.

The gene calls are TRBV28 and TRBJ2-7, with unresolved D. Germline values: CDR1 MDHEN, CDR2 SYDVKM. V dropped 6 bases and J dropped 0 bases, with 9 bases sitting between them. The CDR3 contains 13 residues. The DNA for the CDR3 is TGTGCCAGCAGCCCATTGAGCTCCTACGAGCAGTACTTC. Amino acid sequence: CASSPLSSYEQYF.

Here the CDR3 DNA reads TGCGCCAGCAGCCAAGACTGGCATACCAATCAGCCCCAGCATTTT. The encoded protein is CASSQDWHTNQPQHF. The chain combines TRBV4-3 with TRBJ1-5; no clear D. The V end lost 0 bases, the J end lost 3 bases, and 9 bases lay between the germline ends. Germline CDR1 is LGHNA and CDR2 is YSLEER. CDR3 size: 15 residues.

The V gene is TRBV19, the J gene TRBJ2-1, with 8 bases fitting TRBD1. CDR1 and CDR2 from the germline V gene are LNHDA and SQIVND (reference sequence). V was pared by 8 bases and J by 0 bases, with 6 bases of the junction left unmatched. The CDR3 consists of 15 residues. CDR3 in amino acids: CASGYQGASYNEQFF. CDR3 DNA: TGTGCCAGTGGGTACCAGGGGGCCTCCTACAATGAGCAGTTCTTC.

There are a few counts of this clone. Sequence at one end of the junction differs from germline and may be a read error. V usage is TRBV15 and J usage is TRBJ2-7, with D possibly matching TRBD1 (6 bases). Germline CDR1 and CDR2: LNHNV and YYDKDF (reference sequence). The CDR3 length is 15 residues. The CDR3, as DNA: TGTGCCACCAGCAGAACCCCCGATACAGGGTCCGAGCGGTACTTC. This encodes CATSRTPDTGSERYF. The full variable domain, with the rest looked up from reference TRBV15 and TRBJ2-7, is DAMVIQNPRYQVTQFGKPVTLSCSQTLNHNVMYWYQQKSSQAPKLLFHYYDKDFNNEADTPDNFQSRRPNTSFCFLDIRSPGLGDTAMYLCATSRTPDTGSERYFGPGTRLTVT.